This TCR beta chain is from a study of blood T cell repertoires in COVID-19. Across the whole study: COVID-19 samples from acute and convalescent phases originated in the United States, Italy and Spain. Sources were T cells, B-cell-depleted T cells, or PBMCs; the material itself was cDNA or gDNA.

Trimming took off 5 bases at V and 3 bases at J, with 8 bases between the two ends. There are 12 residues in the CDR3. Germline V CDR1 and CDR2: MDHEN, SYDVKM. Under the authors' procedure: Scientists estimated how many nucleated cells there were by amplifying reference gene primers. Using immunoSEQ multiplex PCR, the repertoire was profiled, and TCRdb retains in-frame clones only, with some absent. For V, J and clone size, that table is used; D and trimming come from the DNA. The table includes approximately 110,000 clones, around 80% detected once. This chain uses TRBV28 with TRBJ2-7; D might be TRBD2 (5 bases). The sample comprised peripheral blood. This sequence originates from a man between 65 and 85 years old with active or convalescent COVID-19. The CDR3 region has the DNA TGTGCCAGCAGTCTCGGGGTCTACGAGCAGTACTTC. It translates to CASSLGVYEQYF.